The present TCR beta chain was sequenced within a study of graft-versus-host responses after intestinal transplantation. Produced via immunoSEQ multiplex PCR; TCRdb's table is partial and in-frame only. Seen here are fewer than 85,000 clones, 84% observed once, and the top ten hold around 0.37%. Germline V CDR1 and CDR2: MRHNA, SNTAGT. This CDR3 contains 15 residues. J gave up 8 bases and V 3 bases, and 5 bases lay outside the gene matches. This clone has a handful of counts. The antigen is unknown. The same CDR3 can be traced to other DNA sequences in this sample. The clonotype originates from a human donor who was the organ donor for an intestinal transplant. This material consisted of unstimulated CD4+ T cells sorted from spleen or lymph node cells, taken before transplant. The rearrangement uses TRBV6-4 and TRBJ1-6; TRBD1 agrees at 9 bases. The CDR3 reads CASSESGQGDSPLHF. The CDR3 DNA is TGTGCCAGCAGTGAATCGGGACAGGGAGATTCACCCCTCCACTTT.